One and the same sample provided the 18 T cell receptor beta chains below, sequenced in a study of control samples from healthy donors and cancer patients (dated by TCRdb to 2020 to 2022). The library relied on the immunoSEQ multiplex PCR assay. The table comes from immuneACCESS by way of TCRdb, which keeps in-frame sequences with V and J called. Part of the clones is missing from these tables; in studies checked, under half for an unresolved V gene and the rest for unknown reasons. The sample has approximately 150,000 clones on record, 94% of them singletons. Under 15% of the sample is taken by the ten largest. Sequenced: blood. These receptors were collected from a man in his forties in good health.

This chain joins TRBV5-1 and TRBJ1-2; D is ambiguous. Germline CDR1 and CDR2: SGHRS and YFSETQ. V lost 0 bases, J lost 1 base, and 1 base lay in between. This CDR3 has 12 residues. CDR3 sequence: CASSLDNYGYTF. The CDR3 DNA is TGCGCCAGCAGCTTGGATAACTATGGCTACACCTTC. Drawing the rest from reference TRBV5-1 and TRBJ1-2, the complete variable domain is KAGVTQTPRYLIKTRGQQVTLSCSPISGHRSVSWYQQTPGQGLQFLFEYFSETQRNKGNFPGRFSGRQFSNSRSEMNVSTLELGDSALYLCASSLDNYGYTFGSGTRLTVV.

This clone showed up just once. The chain links TRBV12-3 or TRBV12-4 to TRBJ1-1; a possible D gene is TRBD1 (6 bases). Trimming removed 3 bases at V and 4 bases at J, with 9 bases between. The CDR3 runs 13 residues. The CDR3 DNA follows: TGTGCCAGCAGTTTGAGAGGGGGCACTGAAGCTTTCTTT. This translates into CASSLRGGTEAFF.

The V call is TRBV25-1, the J call TRBJ1-1; D call uncertain. Looked up from germline, CDR1 is MGHDK and CDR2 is SYGVNS. The CDR3 spans 13 residues. The ends were cut back, 1 base at V and 3 bases at J, with 6 bases in the middle. In DNA form, the CDR3 reads TGTGCCAGCAGTGAATTTGGACACACTGAAGCTTTCTTT. This gives the protein CASSEFGHTEAFF.

This chain links TRBV6-6 with TRBJ1-5, with 9 bases lining up with TRBD1. V lost 7 bases and J lost 6; bases outside the gene matches: 7. Germline-derived CDR1 and CDR2 are MNHNY and SVGAGI (reference sequence). The CDR3 spans 14 residues. As DNA, the CDR3 is TGTGCCAGCAAGGGGGACAGGGATACTCAGCCCCAGCATTTT. Amino acid sequence: CASKGDRDTQPQHF.

The gene calls are TRBV28 and TRBJ1-2; D unresolved. The ends were cut back, 8 bases at V and 5 bases at J, with 15 bases in the middle. The CDR3 has 13 amino acids. Germline V gene sequence: CDR1 MDHEN, CDR2 SYDVKM. CDR3 sequence: CASLLAGAYGYTF. The CDR3 coding sequence is TGTGCCAGCCTGCTGGCCGGAGCTTATGGCTACACCTTC.

This sequence joins TRBV13 and TRBJ1-5; D ambiguous. The CDR3 runs 12 residues. V gave up 1 base and J gave up 6 bases, with 4 bases separating them. Germline CDR1 reads PRHDT; CDR2 reads FYEKMQ (reference sequence). The chain's CDR3 is CASSLEGQPQHF. CDR3 sequence (DNA): TGTGCCAGCAGCTTAGAAGGTCAGCCCCAGCATTTT.

The chain is built from TRBV14 and TRBJ1-5; D unclear. This CDR3 has 13 amino acids. With 0 bases removed from V and 4 bases from J, the gap between germline ends came to 4 bases. The germline V gene has CDR1 SGHDN and CDR2 FVKESK. The CDR3 region has the DNA TGTGCCAGCAGCCAAGATTGGAATCAGCCCCAGCATTTT. It is translated as CASSQDWNQPQHF.

The chain couples TRBV4-2 to TRBJ2-3; D unresolved. Germline V gene sequence: CDR1 LGHNA, CDR2 YNFKEQ. V was cut by 0 bases and J by 1 base, with 17 bases left in between. This CDR3 comprises 18 residues. The CDR3 DNA reads TGTGCCAGCAGCCAAGATCGACGGCTGAACGTTGGCACAGATACGCAGTATTTT. Amino acids: CASSQDRRLNVGTDTQYF.

The chain links TRBV7-8 to TRBJ2-5; D remains ambiguous. The CDR3 consists of 14 residues. V lost 1 base and J lost 2, with 8 bases in between. CDR1 SGHVS and CDR2 FQNEAQ come from the germline V gene. CDR3 sequence (DNA): TGTGCCAGCAGCTTAGGGGCTGGGCAAGAGACCCAGTACTTC. Residues: CASSLGAGQETQYF.

The gene calls are TRBV2 and TRBJ2-7, with TRBD1 identical over 9 bases. From germline, CDR1 is SNHLY and CDR2 FYNNEI. Trimming cost V 7 bases and J 5 bases; bases outside gene matches: 12. The length of the CDR3 is 15 residues. CDR3 nucleotide sequence: TGTGCCAGCAAGCCTGGGACAGGGAAGGCCCACGAGCAGTACTTC. As protein: CASKPGTGKAHEQYF.

This rearrangement joins TRBV3-1 (or the pseudogene TRBV3-2) to TRBJ1-3; D possibly corresponds to TRBD1 (5 bases). The V and J ends lost 0 bases and 4 bases respectively, with 10 bases between them. The CDR3 is 15 amino acids. CDR1 LGHDT and CDR2 YNNKEL come from the germline V gene (reference sequence). Written as DNA, the CDR3 is TGTGCCAGCAGCCAAGATTCAGGGAACGGAAACACCATATATTTT. Translated, it gives CASSQDSGNGNTIYF.

The chain employs TRBV28 and TRBJ1-2; TRBD1 might be the D (5 bases). Germline loops: CDR1 MDHEN, CDR2 SYDVKM. The CDR3 loop spans 12 amino acids. Trimming took 10 bases from V and 2 from J, leaving 11 bases between them. The DNA for the CDR3 is TGTGCCACCTCGGGGGGGAACTATGGCTACACCTTC. Protein product: CATSGGNYGYTF.

The genes are TRBV6-1 and TRBJ1-5; D remains unclear. The V end lost 2 bases, the J end lost 3 bases, and 8 bases lay between the germline ends. The CDR3 extends over 14 amino acids. Germline lookup yields CDR1 MNHNS and CDR2 SASEGT. The CDR3: CASSEYNSNQPQHF. The CDR3 DNA is TGTGCCAGCAGTGAATACAACTCCAATCAGCCCCAGCATTTT.

This sequence joins TRBV28 and TRBJ1-1; D is unclear. The CDR3 totals 14 residues. The V gene lost 5 bases and the J gene lost 2 bases, with 12 bases spanning the gap. CDR1 and CDR2 from the germline V gene are MDHEN and SYDVKM. This CDR3 is CASSQVFSNTEAFF. CDR3 in DNA: TGTGCCAGCAGTCAGGTTTTTTCAAACACTGAAGCTTTCTTT. The complete variable domain, with remaining parts taken from reference TRBV28 and TRBJ1-1, reads DVKVTQSSRYLVKRTGEKVFLECVQDMDHENMFWYRQDPGLGLRLIYFSYDVKMKEKGDIPEGYSVSREKKERFSLILESASTNQTSMYLCASSQVFSNTEAFFGQGTRLTVV.

J is TRBJ1-2 and V is TRBV5-5; D unclear. V lost 0 bases to trimming and J lost 8 bases, with 17 bases between them. Germline V gene data show CDR1 as SGHKS and CDR2 as YYEKEE (reference sequence). The CDR3 loop spans 15 amino acids. The CDR3 bases are TGTGCCAGCAGCTTGGTTGTGGGTCTCGGTGTAGGCTACACCTTC. Its translation is CASSLVVGLGVGYTF. Looking up the rest from reference TRBV5-5 and TRBJ1-2 gives the full variable domain: DAGVTQSPTHLIKTRGQQVTLRCSPISGHKSVSWYQQVLGQGPQFIFQYYEKEERGRGNFPDRFSARQFPNYSSELNVNALLLGDSALYLCASSLVVGLGVGYTFGSGTRLTVV.

The CDR3 DNA reads as TGTGCCAGCAGGATGGGGAGCAATCAGCCCCAGCATTTT. Its translation: CASRMGSNQPQHF. The chain combines TRBV7-8 with TRBJ1-5; D is undetermined. Germline V gene data show CDR1 as SGHVS and CDR2 as FQNEAQ. CDR3 size: 13 residues. Trimming took 6 bases from V and 1 from J, leaving 7 bases between them.

CDR3 sequence (DNA): TGTGCCAGCAGCCTTCATCTTTGGGGTTCCACGAGCAATGAGCAGTTCTTC. This codes for CASSLHLWGSTSNEQFF. The rearrangement uses TRBV7-9 and TRBJ2-1; D not resolved. Per germline, CDR1 SEHNR and CDR2 FQNEAQ (reference sequence). The V gene lost 5 bases and the J gene lost 6 bases, with 23 bases spanning the gap. This CDR3 spans 17 amino acids.

This chain uses TRBV27 with TRBJ2-7; unclear D gene. CDR1 MNHEY and CDR2 SMNVEV come from the germline V gene (reference sequence). Trimming took 1 base from V and 0 from J, leaving 7 bases between them. CDR3 length: 14 amino acids. The CDR3 reads CASSLWSSSYEQYF. The CDR3 coding sequence is TGTGCCAGCAGTTTATGGTCTAGCTCCTACGAGCAGTACTTC.